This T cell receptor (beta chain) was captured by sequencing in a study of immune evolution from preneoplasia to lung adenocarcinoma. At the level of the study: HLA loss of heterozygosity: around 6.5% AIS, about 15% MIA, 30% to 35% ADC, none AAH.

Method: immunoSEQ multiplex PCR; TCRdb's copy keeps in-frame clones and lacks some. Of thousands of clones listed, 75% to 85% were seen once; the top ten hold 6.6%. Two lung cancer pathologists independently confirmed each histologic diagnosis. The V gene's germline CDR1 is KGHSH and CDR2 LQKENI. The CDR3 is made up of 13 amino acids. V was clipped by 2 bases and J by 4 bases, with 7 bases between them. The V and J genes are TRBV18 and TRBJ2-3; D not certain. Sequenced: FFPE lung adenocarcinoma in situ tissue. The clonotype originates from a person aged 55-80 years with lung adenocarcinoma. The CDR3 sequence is CASSPGFSDTQYF. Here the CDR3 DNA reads TGTGCCAGCTCACCAGGGTTTTCAGATACGCAGTATTTT.